Each of the 32 T cell receptor beta chains below was sequenced from the same sample in a study of T cells in Graves' hyperthyroidism and ophthalmopathy (dated by TCRdb to the late 2010s). Library creation used multiplex PCR. TCRdb lists the instrument as Illumina HiSeq 2000. The TCR beta CDR3 regions were amplified from the RNA transcripts. A first-round RT-PCR of the TCR CDR3 used the HTBI primer set with the Qiagen OneStep RT-PCR kit. TCRdb handled the public reads itself, with Q25 trimming in fastp and clone calling in MiXCR, and kept productive beta chains. Every CDR3 protein is listed once, alongside the most common genes and DNA of its rows. In this sample the table shows hundreds of thousands of distinct CDR3 sequences, approximately 17% of which occur a single time. Jointly, the top ten make up roughly 18% of the sample. The source material was blood. The receptors derive from a young woman with Graves' ophthalmopathy.

This clonotype appeared a few times. V usage is TRBV20-1 and J usage is TRBJ2-3; tentative D call: TRBD2 (6 bases). In germline, CDR1 is DFQATT, CDR2 SNEGSKA (reference sequence). Trimming removed 5 bases from V and 0 bases from J, with 12 bases in between. The CDR3 extends over 14 amino acids. CDR3 residues: CSAVLGGSTDTQYF. The CDR3 DNA sequence: TGCAGTGCTGTACTAGGAGGGAGCACAGATACGCAGTATTTT.

The CDR3 spells CASSRLGQEIYNEQFF. The CDR3 DNA sequence: TGTGCCAGCAGCCGTCTTGGACAGGAGATTTACAATGAGCAGTTCTTC. The chain carries TRBV27 and TRBJ2-1; TRBD1 matches at 7 bases. The CDR3 is 16 amino acids. CDR1 is MNHEY and CDR2 is SMNVEV in the germline V gene (reference sequence). V lost 6 bases, J lost 4 bases, and 12 bases stayed unmatched.

This clonotype was seen at least ten times. The V gene is TRBV28, the J gene TRBJ1-5; D call uncertain. V shed 2 bases and J shed 11 bases, with 10 bases lying between them. This CDR3 is built from 12 residues. Germline CDR1 MDHEN, CDR2 SYDVKM. The CDR3: CASSLVHVAQHF. CDR3 nucleotide sequence: TGTGCCAGCAGTTTAGTTCACGTGGCCCAGCATTTT.

This clonotype occurred many times. V usage is TRBV20-1 and J usage is TRBJ2-4; no clear D. Per the germline V gene, CDR1 is DFQATT and CDR2 is SNEGSKA (reference sequence). The CDR3 extends over 11 amino acids. V lost 0 bases and J lost 6, with 3 bases in between. CDR3 nucleotides: TGCAGTGCTAGAGACAGAAACATTCAGTACTTC. As protein: CSARDRNIQYF.

This chain links TRBV28 with TRBJ2-1, with 11 bases fitting TRBD2. The CDR3 totals 17 residues. J gave up 2 bases and V 5 bases, and 8 bases lay outside the gene matches. Germline V gene data show CDR1 as MDHEN and CDR2 as SYDVKM. The CDR3 sequence: CASSPIAGGPPYNEQFF. The CDR3 DNA reads TGTGCCAGCAGTCCTATAGCGGGAGGGCCGCCCTACAATGAGCAGTTCTTC.

This clonotype occurred many times. V and J are TRBV20-1 and TRBJ2-7, with unresolved D. This CDR3 comprises 11 residues. The V end was cut by 6 bases, the J end by 6 bases, with 12 bases between. Germline CDR1 reads DFQATT; CDR2 reads SNEGSKA (reference sequence). The CDR3 DNA reads TGCAGTGCCGTAACAAGTGCCGAGCAGTACTTC. Translating it yields CSAVTSAEQYF.

This clonotype was picked up one time. The chain has TRBV7-2 and TRBJ2-1, with TRBD2 matching 8 bases. Per germline, CDR1 SGHTA and CDR2 FQGNSA. CDR3 size: 19 residues. With V trimmed by 5 bases and J by 5 bases, 20 bases remained unmatched. This CDR3 is CASSKRIEQVAGRDNEQFF. In DNA, the CDR3 is TGTGCCAGCAGCAAAAGGATCGAACAAGTAGCGGGGCGGGACAATGAGCAGTTCTTC.

This clonotype has at least ten counts. The chain carries TRBV5-1 and TRBJ1-1, with D possibly being TRBD1 (5 bases). Trimming stripped 1 base from V and 7 bases from J, with 14 bases between. The CDR3 loop spans 14 amino acids. Germline V lookup: CDR1 SGHRS, CDR2 YFSETQ. CDR3 coding DNA: TGCGCCAGCAGCTTGCGGGCAGGGCCCTTTGAAGCTTTCTTT. It translates to CASSLRAGPFEAFF. The full variable domain, completed using reference TRBV5-1 and TRBJ1-1, is KAGVTQTPRYLIKTRGQQVTLSCSPISGHRSVSWYQQTPGQGLQFLFEYFSETQRNKGNFPGRFSGRQFSNSRSEMNVSTLELGDSALYLCASSLRAGPFEAFFGQGTRLTVV.

This clonotype was recorded at least ten times. The rearrangement joins TRBV28 to TRBJ1-1; no definite D call. Trimming took 4 bases from V and 2 from J, leaving 8 bases between them. Germline V gene lookup returns CDR1 MDHEN and CDR2 SYDVKM. The CDR3 loop spans 13 amino acids. CDR3 DNA: TGTGCCAGCAGTTACCGGCAAAACACTGAAGCTTTCTTT. Translation gives CASSYRQNTEAFF.

The chain employs TRBV29-1 and TRBJ2-1, with 8 bases identical to TRBD2. Germline trimming cut 3 bases from V and 3 bases from J; bases unmatched to any gene: 1. The CDR3 is 13 amino acids. CDR1 and CDR2 from the germline V gene are SQVTM and ANQGSEA. This CDR3 is CSVEGLDYNEQFF. The CDR3 DNA reads as TGCAGCGTTGAGGGACTAGACTACAATGAGCAGTTCTTC.

This clonotype occurred many times. The chain recombines TRBV11-1 with TRBJ1-1; no clear D gene. The V gene lost 1 base and the J gene lost 0 bases, with 12 bases spanning the gap. The CDR3 consists of 16 residues. Germline loops: CDR1 SGHAT, CDR2 FQDESV (reference sequence). Here the CDR3 DNA reads TGTGCCAGCAGCTTAGGCCCGGCCGCCCTGAACACTGAAGCTTTCTTT. Its translation is CASSLGPAALNTEAFF. The variable domain in full, completed from reference TRBV11-1 and TRBJ1-1, reads EAEVAQSPRYKITEKSQAVAFWCDPISGHATLYWYRQILGQGPELLVQFQDESVVDDSQLPKDRFSAERLKGVDSTLKIQPAELGDSAMYLCASSLGPAALNTEAFFGQGTRLTVV.

This clonotype was seen repeatedly, ten times or more. This rearrangement joins TRBV20-1 to TRBJ2-7; TRBD2 agrees at 9 bases. In germline, CDR1 is DFQATT, CDR2 SNEGSKA (reference sequence). The CDR3 contains 13 residues. With V trimmed by 7 bases and J by 2 bases, 6 bases remained unmatched. The CDR3 DNA is TGCAGTGACAAGACTAGCGGAACCTACGAGCAGTACTTC. Protein product: CSDKTSGTYEQYF.

V usage is TRBV29-1 and J usage is TRBJ2-5; 12 positions match TRBD2. J lost 5 bases, V lost 7 bases, and 8 bases had no gene match. The CDR3 runs 14 residues. Germline assignment: CDR1 SQVTM and CDR2 ANQGSEA. CDR3 nucleotides: TGCAGCGGGGTAGGACTAGCGGGAATGGAGACCCAGTACTTC. It is translated as CSGVGLAGMETQYF.

CDR3: CASSLQGDSGTLYNEQFF. CDR3 nucleotides: TGTGCCAGCAGCTTGCAAGGGGATAGCGGAACCCTCTACAATGAGCAGTTCTTC. J is TRBJ2-1 and V is TRBV5-5, with D possibly matching TRBD2 (6 bases). Germline assignment: CDR1 SGHKS and CDR2 YYEKEE (reference sequence). The germline V and J ends were trimmed by 1 base and 3 bases, with 20 bases remaining between them. The CDR3 is 18 residues long.

This clonotype was seen ten or more times. This rearrangement joins TRBV2 to TRBJ2-7, with TRBD1 matching 9 bases. Germline assignment: CDR1 SNHLY and CDR2 FYNNEI. CDR3 size: 14 residues. V was pared by 4 bases and J by 4 bases, with 5 bases of the junction left unmatched. The CDR3 protein is CASSATGGEYEQYF. CDR3 in DNA: TGTGCCAGCAGTGCTACAGGGGGCGAGTACGAGCAGTACTTC.

This clonotype has a count of ten or more. This chain uses TRBV28 with TRBJ2-7; D unresolved. Germline V gives CDR1 MDHEN, CDR2 SYDVKM. This CDR3 spans 15 amino acids. V was clipped by 2 bases and J by 0 bases, with 11 bases between them. This CDR3 reads CASSLSPGSSYEQYF. Here the CDR3 DNA reads TGTGCCAGCAGTTTAAGTCCCGGTAGCTCCTACGAGCAGTACTTC.

Many counts were recorded for this clonotype. V gene TRBV27 combines with J gene TRBJ2-7; 9 bases align to TRBD2. The CDR3 loop spans 15 amino acids. V shed 4 bases and J 5 bases; nucleotides not matched to a gene: 9. Germline V CDR1 and CDR2: MNHEY, SMNVEV (reference sequence). This CDR3 reads CASSWKLAGGNEQYF. The CDR3 nucleotides read TGTGCCAGCAGTTGGAAACTAGCGGGTGGGAACGAGCAGTACTTC.

This chain links TRBV7-9 with TRBJ2-3, with TRBD1 identical over 8 bases. With V trimmed by 1 base and J by 3 bases, 3 bases remained unmatched. The CDR3 consists of 15 residues. Germline V CDR1 and CDR2: SEHNR, FQNEAQ (reference sequence). The CDR3: CASSLDRGWTDTQYF. Written as DNA, the CDR3 is TGTGCCAGCAGCTTAGACAGGGGGTGGACAGATACGCAGTATTTT.

On this clonotype: With a much larger clone just one base away, this may be a read error. This rearrangement joins TRBV5-6 to TRBJ1-6; possibly TRBD1 for D (6 bases). The CDR3 totals 16 residues. Germline V CDR1 and CDR2: SGHDT, YYEEEE. CDR3 nucleotide sequence: TGTGCCAGCGGCTTACGAGGGGGTCAGGGGAATTCACCCCTCCACTTT. Its protein is CASGLRGGQGNSPLHF.

The sample holds many counts of this clonotype. J is TRBJ1-2 and V is TRBV28; weak D call: TRBD1 (5 bases). This CDR3 has 14 amino acids. V lost 8 bases and J 1 base, leaving 14 bases between the germline ends. Germline V lookup: CDR1 MDHEN, CDR2 SYDVKM. In DNA, the CDR3 is TGTGCCAGCTCTGCCCGGGGGGGTAACTATGGCTACACCTTC. Its translation is CASSARGGNYGYTF.

This chain connects TRBV12-3 or TRBV12-4 to TRBJ2-1, with 9 bases that match TRBD2. With V trimmed by 6 bases and J by 4 bases, 16 bases remained unmatched. CDR3 length equals 18 residues. The CDR3 loop is CASSVGSGGTSGYNEQFF. CDR3 DNA sequence: TGTGCCAGCAGCGTAGGTTCGGGGGGAACTAGCGGGTACAATGAGCAGTTCTTC.

A few counts support this clonotype. The chain is built from TRBV30 and TRBJ1-2; TRBD1 matches 11 bases. V shed 3 bases and J 8 bases; nucleotides not matched to a gene: 5. CDR3 length: 13 amino acids. The germline V gene encodes CDR1 GTSNPN and CDR2 SVGIG (reference sequence). CDR3 sequence reads: CAWSPGTGGGYTF. The CDR3 region has the DNA TGTGCCTGGAGCCCCGGGACAGGGGGAGGCTACACCTTC.

V is TRBV5-6 and J is TRBJ1-2, with 12 bases identical to TRBD1. Trimming at V came to 4 bases and at J to 5 bases, leaving 6 bases not matched to a gene. The germline V gene has CDR1 SGHDT and CDR2 YYEEEE. The CDR3 sequence is 15 residues long. CDR3: CASSPGTGGKYGYTF. In DNA, the CDR3 is TGTGCCAGCAGCCCCGGGACAGGGGGCAAATATGGCTACACCTTC. The full variable domain, completed using reference TRBV5-6 and TRBJ1-2, is DAGVTQSPTHLIKTRGQQVTLRCSPKSGHDTVSWYQQALGQGPQFIFQYYEEEERQRGNFPDRFSGHQFPNYSSELNVNALLLGDSALYLCASSPGTGGKYGYTFGSGTRLTVV.

This clonotype has at least ten counts. The J gene is TRBJ2-7, the V gene TRBV27, with D possibly being TRBD1 (6 bases). Germline loops: CDR1 MNHEY, CDR2 SMNVEV (reference sequence). Trimming left V 3 bases short and J 2 bases short, with 11 bases between. The CDR3 contains 14 residues. CDR3 coding DNA: TGTGCCAGCAGTTTCAGGGGTCCCCCCTACGAGCAGTACTTC. It translates to CASSFRGPPYEQYF.

This chain joins TRBV20-1 and TRBJ1-4; maybe TRBD1 (6 bases). In germline, CDR1 is DFQATT, CDR2 SNEGSKA (reference sequence). Trimming took 0 bases from V and 7 from J, leaving 12 bases between them. This CDR3 comprises 14 residues. CDR3 DNA sequence: TGCAGTGCTAGAGATCGGGGAGGGGGTGAAAAACTGTTTTTT. Protein sequence: CSARDRGGGEKLFF.

This clonotype has at least ten counts. The gene calls are TRBV13 and TRBJ1-2; D gene ambiguous. This CDR3 is built from 15 residues. Germline V gene data show CDR1 as PRHDT and CDR2 as FYEKMQ (reference sequence). V dropped 0 bases and J dropped 0 bases, with 8 bases sitting between them. The CDR3 nucleotides are TGTGCCAGCAGCTTAGGGGGCTGGACTAACTATGGCTACACCTTC. Translating it yields CASSLGGWTNYGYTF.

This clonotype has only a few counts. A much larger clone differs from this one at a single base, so this may be a read error. V gene TRBV6-1 combines with J gene TRBJ2-3; D ambiguous. This CDR3 contains 16 residues. Germline V gene data show CDR1 as MNHNS and CDR2 as SASEGT. The V and J ends lost 5 bases and 3 bases respectively, with 18 bases between them. The CDR3 spells CASSPQGVIGTDTQYF. DNA for the CDR3: TGTGCCAGCAGTCCCCAAGGAGTAATAGGGACAGATACGCAGTATTTT.

This clonotype was seen once. At one boundary the junction diverges from the germline segment, which might be a read error. The chain has TRBV15 and TRBJ2-1; 11 bases align to TRBD1. Germline V lookup: CDR1 LNHNV, CDR2 YYDKDF (reference sequence). The CDR3 loop spans 17 amino acids. CDR3 protein: CATNRDFQDRGRNEQFF. The CDR3 nucleotides are TGTGCCACCAACAGAGATTTTCAGGACAGGGGGCGCAATGAGCAGTTCTTC.

The V and J genes are TRBV4-2 and TRBJ2-5, with 9 bases lining up with TRBD2. V gave up 0 bases and J gave up 2 bases; unmatched junction bases: 4. The V gene's germline CDR1 is LGHNA and CDR2 YNFKEQ. The CDR3 has 16 amino acids. The CDR3 nucleotides read TGTGCCAGCAGCCAAGATGGGGCGGGGGGGCAAGAGACCCAGTACTTC. Translation: CASSQDGAGGQETQYF.

The sample holds a few counts of this clonotype. This chain links TRBV30 with TRBJ2-5, with 10 bases aligning to TRBD2. Germline CDR1 is GTSNPN and CDR2 is SVGIG (reference sequence). The junction had 7 bases not matched to a gene; V was cut back by 2 bases and J by 4 bases. This CDR3 has 15 amino acids. Here the CDR3 DNA reads TGTGCCTGGAGTAGGCTAGCGGGAGCGGGAGAGACCCAGTACTTC. Amino acids: CAWSRLAGAGETQYF.

J is TRBJ2-7 and V is TRBV7-9, with 9 bases aligning to TRBD2. The germline CDR1 and CDR2 sequences are SEHNR and FQNEAQ (reference sequence). Trimming took 0 bases from V and 5 from J; bases not matched to a gene: 2. There are 14 residues in the CDR3. DNA of the CDR3: TGTGCCAGCAGCTTAGCTAGGACTAGCGACGAGCAGTACTTC. It translates to CASSLARTSDEQYF.

Ten or more counts support this clonotype. The genes are TRBV11-1 and TRBJ2-7; unclear D gene. Germline CDR1 reads SGHAT; CDR2 reads FQDESV (reference sequence). With 3 bases removed from V and 6 bases from J, the gap between germline ends came to 12 bases. The CDR3 length is 13 residues. CDR3 in DNA: TGTGCCAGCAGCTTTAACCTACGTTCCGAGCAGTACTTC. As protein: CASSFNLRSEQYF.